This TCR beta chain was documented in a study of vaccination and CD4 T cells after COVID-19. Background on the study: The post-COVID samples were taken a median approximately 95 days after diagnosis, anywhere from 35 to 161. The authors exposed cells to overlapping spike peptides derived from SARS-CoV-2, HCoV-NL63, HCoV-OC43 and HCoV-229E.

Treatment defined: roughly 10-day PBMC culture with coronavirus spike peptide pools or control peptides (ViraFEST assay). Study-level results: For SARS-CoV-2-reactive clonotypes, the median went from approximately 21 to 38, a nonsignificant increase. Median about 86% of reactive clones detected in convalescent patients emerged only post-vaccination.

Cultured CD4+ T-cell DNA underwent Oncomine TCR Beta short-read sequencing. A single record per CDR3 protein comes from TCRdb applying MiXCR to the PCR reads. This sample has around 26,000 distinct CDR3 sequences, with about three fifths found just once. A note on this clonotype: As yet, its antigen is unknown.

Sequencing was done on a sample of CD4+ T cells from blood, cultured in vitro. The TCR comes from a human donor who had recovered from COVID-19.

In nucleotides, the CDR3 is TGTGCCAGCTCACCAAGGCCCAGTCTCGGTCAGCCCCAGCATTTT. Protein: CASSPRPSLGQPQHF. V usage is TRBV18 and J usage is TRBJ1-5; no clear D gene. Between the trimmed V and J ends, which lost 2 bases and 6 bases, there was a span of 14 bases. CDR3 length: 15 residues. In germline, CDR1 is KGHSH, CDR2 LQKENI.